This entry describes one T cell receptor (beta chain). Its antigen is currently unknown. Here immunoSEQ multiplex PCR was the method, and the copy in TCRdb shows in-frame clones only, minus some. The table has 350,000 to 450,000 clones, around 84% seen once; the top ten hold 3% to 4%. The sample is drawn from a study of Ad26.COV2.S vaccination and SARS-CoV-2 variants. Study-level background: By the intramuscular route, Ad26.COV2.S was given once, or twice 56 days apart. Study-level results: Placebo recipients showed lower spike-specific TCR breadth than vaccinees.

The treatment was: over 15 received Ad26.COV2.S at low or high dose, single or two shots; 5 received placebo; per-sample allocation not given. Sampling was done on day 63 after the first vaccine or placebo injection. The vaccine antigen was prefusion-stabilized Wuhan SARS-CoV-2 spike. Per the germline V gene, CDR1 is SGHVS and CDR2 is FNYEAQ. Losses at the gene ends were 5 bases for V and 1 base for J; bases not matched to a gene: 7. This CDR3 is built from 17 residues. V gene TRBV7-6 combines with J gene TRBJ2-3; TRBD2 matches at 12 bases. The input for sequencing was peripheral blood, taken in a trial of Ad26.COV2.S vaccine versus placebo. This TCR came from a person aged 18 to 59 who received the Ad26.COV2.S COVID-19 vaccine or a placebo. CDR3 residues: CASSLNGLAGRTDTQYF. For the CDR3, the DNA is TGTGCCAGCAGCCTAAACGGACTAGCGGGGCGCACAGATACGCAGTATTTT.